The 3 T cell receptor beta chains reported below all come from one sample, sequenced in a study of blood T cells in healthy people across ages. A sample-barcoded 5' primer and a J-beta primer mix were used in a second PCR of roughly 6 to 11 cycles. TCRdb called the 5' RACE reads again in MiXCR, with one record for every CDR3 protein. This table has approximately 1,100,000 distinct CDR3 sequences, under 55% appearing once. What was sequenced was blood. The receptors were gathered from a woman aged 55-75 years in good health.

The chain combines TRBV7-9 with TRBJ1-2, with D maybe TRBD1 (6 bases). The CDR3 totals 14 residues. Between the trimmed V and J ends, which lost 8 bases and 4 bases, there was a span of 17 bases. Germline V gene data show CDR1 as SEHNR and CDR2 as FQNEAQ (reference sequence). The CDR3 is CASGPQGFGYGYTF. The CDR3 region has the DNA TGTGCCAGCGGACCACAGGGATTTGGCTATGGCTACACCTTC.

This clonotype was seen only a few times. This chain connects TRBV29-1 to TRBJ2-1; D ambiguous. The V gene lost 0 bases and the J gene lost 5 bases, with 23 bases spanning the gap. In germline, CDR1 is SQVTM, CDR2 ANQGSEA. There are 18 residues in the CDR3. DNA for the CDR3: TGCAGCGTTGAAGAACTTCGACAACTTCTCAAGGGAAACAATGAGCAGTTCTTC. The encoded protein is CSVEELRQLLKGNNEQFF.

V gene TRBV10-3 combines with J gene TRBJ2-4; a possible D gene is TRBD2 (5 bases). The J call may be in error: the DNA end matches TRBJ2-7 better. The CDR3 has 13 residues. Germline V gene sequence: CDR1 ENHRY, CDR2 SYGVKD. The CDR3 spells CAISERLGGEQYF. CDR3 DNA: TGTGCCATCAGTGAGAGGCTAGGAGGCGAGCAGTACTTC.